These 16 T cell receptor beta chains were sequenced from one sample in a study of technical replicates of blood from several donors. Sequenced by immunoSEQ multiplex PCR; TCRdb stores in-frame clones only, minus some. Found here are roughly 76,000 clones, 94% of them singletons; the top ten hold around 0.26%. Sample: T cells isolated from PBMCs. The receptors were gathered from a human donor in good health.

The chain is built from TRBV6-1 and TRBJ1-2, with D unclear. Germline V gene data show CDR1 as MNHNS and CDR2 as SASEGT. V lost 2 bases and J 3 bases, leaving 10 bases between the germline ends. The CDR3 covers 14 residues. CDR3 in amino acids: CASSERADYYGYTF. The CDR3 DNA follows: TGTGCCAGCAGTGAAAGGGCGGACTACTATGGCTACACCTTC.

This sequence joins TRBV6-1 and TRBJ2-2; TRBD1 agrees at 7 bases. From germline, CDR1 is MNHNS and CDR2 SASEGT. The J segment lost 1 base and the V segment lost 2 bases, leaving 1 base of the junction unmatched. The CDR3 has 15 residues. The CDR3 here is CASSERTGNTGELFF. For the CDR3, the DNA is TGTGCCAGCAGTGAAAGGACAGGGAACACCGGGGAGCTGTTTTTT.

This clone appeared a single time. The chain employs TRBV7-8 and TRBJ1-1; D gene unclear. V was trimmed by 3 bases and J by 1 base, leaving 9 bases between them. CDR3 size: 14 residues. Germline V CDR1 and CDR2: SGHVS, FQNEAQ. Written as DNA, the CDR3 is TGTGCCAGCAGCTTTCTCCAGTCGAACACTGAAGCTTTCTTT. Residues: CASSFLQSNTEAFF.

The V call is TRBV10-1, the J call TRBJ1-5; TRBD1 might be the D (5 bases). CDR1 and CDR2 from the germline V gene are WNHNN and SYGVQD (reference sequence). V lost 4 bases, J lost 2 bases, and 9 bases lay in between. The CDR3 is 14 amino acids. CDR3 in DNA: TGCGCCAGCAGTGCCGGGACTGGCAATCAGCCCCAGCATTTT. This sequence encodes CASSAGTGNQPQHF.

This rearrangement joins TRBV6-5 to TRBJ2-7; 10 nucleotides match TRBD1. V gave up 2 bases and J gave up 5 bases; unmatched junction bases: 6. This CDR3 is 15 amino acids long. Germline V gene sequence: CDR1 MNHEY, CDR2 SVGAGI. CDR3 coding DNA: TGTGCCAGCAGTTACCCGGGACAGGGGTCCCACGAGCAGTACTTC. This sequence encodes CASSYPGQGSHEQYF.

J is TRBJ2-7 and V is TRBV27; 8 positions agree with TRBD2. This CDR3 has 14 amino acids. Looked up from germline, CDR1 is MNHEY and CDR2 is SMNVEV (reference sequence). V was clipped by 8 bases and J by 2 bases; unmatched bases: 8. The CDR3 protein is CASGEREFAYEQYF. The CDR3 DNA follows: TGTGCCAGCGGGGAGCGGGAGTTCGCCTACGAGCAGTACTTC.

The chain uses TRBV29-1 and TRBJ2-1; 7 bases line up with TRBD2. CDR3 length: 12 residues. The V gene's germline CDR1 is SQVTM and CDR2 ANQGSEA. Losses at the gene ends were 8 bases for V and 4 bases for J; bases not matched to a gene: 5. CDR3 in amino acids: CSPRGDYNEQFF. The DNA of the CDR3 is TGCAGCCCCCGGGGGGATTACAATGAGCAGTTCTTC.

The rearrangement joins TRBV29-1 to TRBJ2-1; weak D call: TRBD2 (6 bases). The CDR3 extends over 13 amino acids. The germline gives CDR1 SQVTM, CDR2 ANQGSEA. Trimming cost V 5 bases and J 8 bases, with 16 bases left between them. The CDR3 sequence: CSVRGGLSDEQFF. In DNA, the CDR3 is TGCAGCGTTCGAGGAGGGCTTTCAGATGAGCAGTTCTTC.

V gene TRBV29-1 combines with J gene TRBJ2-1; 10 bases align to TRBD2. The CDR3 runs to 19 residues. The V gene end was trimmed by 0 bases and the J gene end by 0 bases; junction bases not matched to a gene: 11. CDR1 is SQVTM, CDR2 ANQGSEA, per germline. Here the CDR3 reads CSVEDPHRLAGHSYNEQFF. CDR3 in DNA: TGCAGCGTTGAAGACCCCCACCGACTAGCGGGTCACTCCTACAATGAGCAGTTCTTC.

The chain recombines TRBV19 with TRBJ2-2, with 8 bases fitting TRBD1. Per the germline V gene, CDR1 is LNHDA and CDR2 is SQIVND (reference sequence). V lost 9 bases, J lost 3 bases, and 6 bases stayed unmatched. The CDR3 is 14 amino acids. The CDR3 protein is CASVDRGDTGELFF. The CDR3 nucleotides are TGTGCCAGCGTCGACAGGGGAGACACCGGGGAGCTGTTTTTT.

The gene calls are TRBV25-1 and TRBJ2-3, with 9 bases fitting TRBD2. This CDR3 has 15 residues. Germline values: CDR1 MGHDK, CDR2 SYGVNS. The V gene end was trimmed by 2 bases and the J gene end by 2 bases; junction bases not matched to a gene: 2. Here the CDR3 reads CASSEAGGNTDTQYF. The CDR3 coding sequence is TGTGCCAGCAGTGAAGCGGGGGGGAACACAGATACGCAGTATTTT.

The V and J genes are TRBV30 and TRBJ1-1; D perhaps matches TRBD1 (5 bases). V gave up 2 bases and J gave up 5 bases, with 18 bases separating them. In germline, CDR1 is GTSNPN, CDR2 SVGIG (reference sequence). The CDR3 covers 15 residues. CDR3 amino acids: CAWSLRDFFVTEAFF. The CDR3 coding sequence is TGTGCCTGGAGTCTCCGGGACTTTTTCGTAACTGAAGCTTTCTTT.

This chain connects TRBV7-9 to TRBJ2-1; 7 positions agree with TRBD2. The CDR3 runs to 14 residues. Germline V gives CDR1 SEHNR, CDR2 FQNEAQ (reference sequence). The V segment lost 3 bases and the J segment 6 bases; nucleotides outside the gene matches: 5. DNA of the CDR3: TGTGCCAGCAGCTTCACGGGAGGCCTCAATGAGCAGTTCTTC. Its translation: CASSFTGGLNEQFF.

The chain has TRBV7-2 and TRBJ2-7, with 9 bases matching TRBD2. The V gene's germline CDR1 is SGHTA and CDR2 FQGNSA. This CDR3 has 14 amino acids. The V segment lost 1 base and the J segment 2 bases; nucleotides outside the gene matches: 0. In nucleotides, the CDR3 is TGTGCCAGCAGCTTAGGACTAGCGGCCTACGAGCAGTACTTC. Translation: CASSLGLAAYEQYF.

J is TRBJ1-2 and V is TRBV6-5; D remains unclear. The CDR3 length is 14 residues. Germline CDR1 MNHEY, CDR2 SVGAGI. The germline V and J ends were trimmed by 2 bases and 6 bases, with 13 bases remaining between them. CDR3 bases: TGTGCCAGCAGTTACGCGGCCGACGGTAATGGCTACACCTTC. Protein: CASSYAADGNGYTF.

J is TRBJ2-1 and V is TRBV19, with 9 positions matching TRBD2. The CDR3 sequence is 15 residues long. V was pared by 8 bases and J by 3 bases, with 8 bases of the junction left unmatched. From germline, CDR1 is LNHDA and CDR2 SQIVND (reference sequence). CDR3 residues: CASSRLAGDYNEQFF. The CDR3 region has the DNA TGTGCCAGTTCCAGGTTAGCGGGGGACTACAATGAGCAGTTCTTC.